This TCR beta chain was sequenced for a study of cytomegalovirus exposure and HLA in healthy donors. As for this clone: Its antigen is unknown.

Study outcomes and limitations: Evidence from a later analysis indicated that most CMV-associated TCR beta chains looked HLA-restricted.

A multiplex PCR was run with 60 Vbeta primers and 13 Jbeta primers. Sequenced by immunoSEQ multiplex PCR; TCRdb stores in-frame clones only, minus some. Of about 110,000 clones listed, approximately 82% are singletons. From germline, CDR1 is MNHEY and CDR2 SVGAGI. The CDR3 has 13 residues. With 5 bases removed from V and 7 bases from J, the gap between germline ends came to 11 bases. The source of this sequence is a man aged 35 to 55 in good health and CMV-seropositive. Sequencing was carried out using PBMCs. The genes are TRBV6-5 and TRBJ1-4, with D uncertain. The DNA of the CDR3 is TGTGCCAGCAGTCCCTTAGGAGGTGAAAAACTGTTTTTT. Translation: CASSPLGGEKLFF.